This TCR beta chain was recorded in a study of blood T cell repertoires in COVID-19. As for the study in general: The United States, Italy and Spain provided the acute and convalescent COVID-19 samples. T cells, B-cell-depleted T cells, or PBMCs supplied cDNA or gDNA.

Methods used by the authors: It was from reference gene primer amplification that nucleated cell counts were estimated. Assay: immunoSEQ multiplex PCR; the TCRdb copy retains only in-frame clones and omits some. That table is the source of V, J and clone size, and D and trimming were worked out from the DNA. The data contain 100,000 to 150,000 clones, 85% to 90% of them seen just once; the ten biggest clones take up more than 6.5%. The germline V gene encodes CDR1 SGHTA and CDR2 FQGTGA. V trimming: 0 bases; J trimming: 6 bases; junction bases outside the gene matches: 6. This CDR3 is built from 16 residues.

The receptor comes from a man older than 75 with active or convalescent COVID-19. Sequenced sample: peripheral blood. The rearrangement joins TRBV7-3 to TRBJ2-3; 10 bases agree with TRBD2. CDR3 coding DNA: TGTGCCAGCAGCTTAACTAGGCTAGCGGGGGTGGATACGCAGTATTTT. The encoded protein is CASSLTRLAGVDTQYF.